This passage covers 27 T cell receptor beta chains from one sample sequenced in a study of control samples from healthy donors and cancer patients. Sequencing was performed with immunoSEQ multiplex PCR; in TCRdb, only in-frame clones are kept and a portion is missing. Of roughly 24,000 clones listed, more than 75% are singletons. The specimen sequenced was PBMCs. The receptors come from a man in his 60s with colorectal cancer.

The chain is built from TRBV6-5 and TRBJ1-2; the D is unclear. V shed 4 bases and J shed 0 bases, with 12 bases lying between them. This CDR3 is 15 amino acids long. CDR1 MNHEY and CDR2 SVGAGI come from the germline V gene. The chain's CDR3 is CASSFLAGANYGYTF. The CDR3 DNA reads TGTGCCAGCAGTTTCCTCGCTGGCGCTAACTATGGCTACACCTTC.

The chain joins TRBV29-1 to TRBJ2-3, with D perhaps matching TRBD2 (7 bases). The CDR3 length is 15 residues. V lost 4 bases to trimming and J lost 4 bases, with 18 bases between them. CDR1 is SQVTM, CDR2 ANQGSEA, per germline. The chain's CDR3 is CSVVGGASSADTQYF. CDR3 in DNA: TGCAGCGTTGTTGGGGGGGCCTCCTCAGCAGATACGCAGTATTTT.

This chain uses TRBV6-2 or TRBV6-3 with TRBJ1-2, with a tentative D call TRBD1 (5 bases). Germline CDR1 MNHEY, CDR2 SVGEGT. The length of the CDR3 is 14 residues. Trimming removed 5 bases from V and 5 bases from J, with 15 bases in between. CDR3 nucleotides: TGTGCCAGCAGTCCCTTCGGGGCGAAGTATGGCTACACCTTC. This sequence encodes CASSPFGAKYGYTF.

The V gene is TRBV6-5, the J gene TRBJ1-1; D may be TRBD1 (5 bases). This CDR3 is built from 11 residues. The germline V gene encodes CDR1 MNHEY and CDR2 SVGAGI. V lost 10 bases, J lost 6 bases, and 12 bases lay in between. For the CDR3, the DNA is TGTGCCATCCAGGGTTTGGCTGAAGCTTTCTTT. This codes for CAIQGLAEAFF.

This sequence joins TRBV6-6 and TRBJ1-2; 7 bases map to TRBD1. Germline-derived CDR1 and CDR2 are MNHNY and SVGAGI (reference sequence). After removal of 2 bases from V and 8 bases from J, the junction contained 11 bases not matched to a gene. The CDR3 sequence is 15 residues long. The CDR3 loop reads CASSYLQTGLDGYTF. CDR3 bases: TGTGCCAGCAGTTACCTTCAGACAGGGCTAGACGGCTACACCTTC.

V and J are TRBV6-5 and TRBJ1-2, with D unclear. V was cut by 6 bases and J by 0 bases, with 8 bases left in between. The germline V gene has CDR1 MNHEY and CDR2 SVGAGI. The CDR3 totals 13 residues. In DNA form, the CDR3 reads TGTGCCAGCAGGATCAAGACTAACTATGGCTACACCTTC. Protein sequence: CASRIKTNYGYTF.

By share of the sample, this clone is medium-sized. This chain links TRBV6-6 with TRBJ1-2; 7 bases line up with TRBD1. Germline V gives CDR1 MNHNY, CDR2 SVGAGI (reference sequence). This CDR3 region has 14 residues. J gave up 3 bases and V 4 bases, and 5 bases lay outside the gene matches. CDR3 protein: CASSFLGQDYGYTF. CDR3 in DNA: TGTGCCAGCAGTTTCCTCGGACAGGACTATGGCTACACCTTC.

About this clone: Other DNA sequences in the sample encode the same CDR3. The chain carries TRBV9 and TRBJ2-3; unclear D gene. With 0 bases removed from V and 6 bases from J, the gap between germline ends came to 2 bases. The CDR3 consists of 11 residues. Germline V gene sequence: CDR1 SGDLS, CDR2 YYNGEE. The CDR3: CASSVGDTQYF. The CDR3, as DNA: TGTGCCAGCAGCGTAGGGGATACGCAGTATTTT.

CDR3 coding DNA: TGTGCCAGCAGCATCCAGCTAGCGGGGGCCCAAATCTACAATGAGCAGTTCTTC. This encodes CASSIQLAGAQIYNEQFF. The chain joins TRBV7-8 to TRBJ2-1; TRBD2 matches at 10 bases. This CDR3 region has 18 residues. J gave up 3 bases and V 5 bases, and 13 bases lay outside the gene matches. Per germline, CDR1 SGHVS and CDR2 FQNEAQ.

This rearrangement joins TRBV7-2 to TRBJ1-1; a weak D match, TRBD1 (5 bases). The germline V and J ends were trimmed by 1 base and 11 bases, with 17 bases remaining between them. The CDR3 sequence is 14 residues long. Germline values: CDR1 SGHTA, CDR2 FQGNSA. CDR3 region: CASSLGGEGVSAFF. The DNA for the CDR3 is TGTGCCAGCAGCTTAGGGGGTGAAGGGGTTTCGGCTTTCTTT.

This chain connects TRBV7-8 to TRBJ1-4; D may be TRBD1 (6 bases). CDR1 and CDR2 (germline): SGHVS, FQNEAQ. V was trimmed by 4 bases and J by 8 bases, leaving 20 bases between them. There are 16 residues in the CDR3. The chain's CDR3 is CASSSNRGGVREKLFF. The CDR3 DNA sequence: TGTGCCAGCAGCTCCAATCGTGGGGGCGTCCGGGAAAAACTGTTTTTT.

This rearrangement joins TRBV10-3 to TRBJ1-1, with D possibly TRBD1 on 5 matching bases. Germline CDR1 is ENHRY and CDR2 is SYGVKD. The ends were cut back, 1 base at V and 0 bases at J, with 9 bases in the middle. CDR3 length equals 15 residues. CDR3: CAISELQAMNTEAFF. Written as DNA, the CDR3 is TGTGCCATCAGTGAGTTACAGGCGATGAACACTGAAGCTTTCTTT.

This clone was seen only a few times. This sequence joins TRBV7-8 and TRBJ2-3; tentative D call: TRBD2 (6 bases). Germline V gene lookup returns CDR1 SGHVS and CDR2 FQNEAQ. The CDR3 length is 14 residues. V was pared by 1 base and J by 8 bases, with 13 bases between. This CDR3 reads CASSLGGTGGTQYF. CDR3 sequence (DNA): TGTGCCAGCAGCTTAGGGGGGACTGGAGGTACGCAGTATTTT.

The chain has TRBV6-1 and TRBJ1-5, with D possibly being TRBD1 (5 bases). Between the trimmed V and J ends, which lost 1 base and 6 bases, there was a span of 7 bases. This CDR3 is 13 amino acids long. CDR1 is MNHNS and CDR2 is SASEGT in the germline V gene. CDR3 loop: CASSEGGGQPQHF. CDR3 coding DNA: TGTGCCAGCAGTGAAGGGGGGGGTCAGCCCCAGCATTTT.

The chain has TRBV5-1 and TRBJ2-1, with D perhaps matching TRBD2 (5 bases). V gave up 4 bases and J gave up 5 bases, with 16 bases separating them. CDR3 length: 15 amino acids. The germline V gene encodes CDR1 SGHRS and CDR2 YFSETQ. In DNA form, the CDR3 reads TGCGCCAGCAGCGAATTCCAGCCGGGGAACAATGAGCAGTTCTTC. Encoded protein: CASSEFQPGNNEQFF.

This clone was recorded a few times. J is TRBJ2-5 and V is TRBV27, with 7 bases fitting TRBD2. The ends lost 0 bases at V and 5 bases at J; junction bases unmatched: 9. The CDR3 length is 16 residues. CDR1 and CDR2 (germline): MNHEY, SMNVEV (reference sequence). CDR3 DNA: TGTGCCAGCAGTTTATCGTATCTGGTCGGGGGGGAGACCCAGTACTTC. It translates to CASSLSYLVGGETQYF.

This clone is a singleton in its sample. V is TRBV9 and J is TRBJ1-6; 7 nucleotides agree with TRBD1. Germline CDR1 reads SGDLS; CDR2 reads YYNGEE. J lost 2 bases, V lost 2 bases, and 4 bases had no gene match. The CDR3 has 16 residues. The CDR3 protein is CASSVRDRAYNSPLHF. DNA of the CDR3: TGTGCCAGCAGCGTGAGGGACAGAGCCTATAATTCACCCCTCCACTTT.

The chain is built from TRBV24-1 and TRBJ2-1; 14 positions agree with TRBD2. The germline CDR1 and CDR2 sequences are KGHDR and SFDVKD. The V segment lost 2 bases and the J segment 3 bases; nucleotides outside the gene matches: 5. This CDR3 spans 18 amino acids. As DNA, the CDR3 is TGTGCCACCAGTGATTCGACTAGCGGGGGGGCCGGCTACAATGAGCAGTTCTTC. It specifies CATSDSTSGGAGYNEQFF.

The chain is built from TRBV13 and TRBJ2-4, with 10 positions matching TRBD2. This CDR3 spans 17 amino acids. V dropped 2 bases and J dropped 0; count of bases not matched to a gene: 4. The germline V gene has CDR1 PRHDT and CDR2 FYEKMQ (reference sequence). CDR3 in DNA: TGTGCCAGCAGCTTAATGATAGCGGGGGGAGCCAAAAACATTCAGTACTTC. Encoded protein: CASSLMIAGGAKNIQYF.

J is TRBJ2-1 and V is TRBV24-1, with D tentatively TRBD1 (6 bases). The CDR3 loop spans 15 amino acids. Germline V gene data show CDR1 as KGHDR and CDR2 as SFDVKD. V was trimmed by 4 bases and J by 8 bases, leaving 17 bases between them. CDR3 sequence (DNA): TGTGCCACCAGTGAGTGGGGGCAGGGGCGTCATGAGCAGTTCTTC. Protein: CATSEWGQGRHEQFF.

The rearrangement uses TRBV29-1 and TRBJ1-3, with 7 bases lining up with TRBD1. From germline, CDR1 is SQVTM and CDR2 ANQGSEA. This CDR3 contains 12 residues. The junction had 2 bases not matched to a gene; V was cut back by 6 bases and J by 3 bases. The CDR3 DNA reads TGCAGCGTGCGGACAGGTGGAAACACCATATATTTT. Amino acid sequence: CSVRTGGNTIYF.

The chain employs TRBV7-9 and TRBJ1-5; 7 bases line up with TRBD1. V lost 5 bases, J lost 4 bases, and 8 bases stayed unmatched. This CDR3 contains 15 residues. Germline CDR1 reads SEHNR; CDR2 reads FQNEAQ (reference sequence). Here the CDR3 DNA reads TGTGCCAGCAGCCCAGACAGGGTCGGTAATCAGCCCCAGCATTTT. Its translation: CASSPDRVGNQPQHF. The variable domain in full, completed from reference TRBV7-9 and TRBJ1-5, reads DTGVSQNPRHKITKRGQNVTFRCDPISEHNRLYWYRQTLGQGPEFLTYFQNEAQLEKSRLLSDRFSAERPKGSFSTLEIQRTEQGDSAMYLCASSPDRVGNQPQHFGDGTRLSIL.

The chain combines TRBV5-5 with TRBJ2-7, with TRBD2 matching over 8 bases. Germline values: CDR1 SGHKS, CDR2 YYEKEE (reference sequence). The CDR3 has 14 amino acids. V lost 3 bases, J lost 6 bases, and 8 bases stayed unmatched. The CDR3 DNA is TGTGCCAGCAGCTACCCAGGACTAGCACCCGAGCAGTACGTC. It translates to CASSYPGLAPEQYV.

The J gene is TRBJ1-1, the V gene TRBV19; 8 nucleotides align to TRBD1. CDR1 LNHDA and CDR2 SQIVND come from the germline V gene (reference sequence). V lost 5 bases, J lost 3 bases, and 8 bases stayed unmatched. CDR3 size: 15 residues. In DNA, the CDR3 is TGTGCCAGTAGTTCCCGACAGGGGAGAGACACTGAAGCTTTCTTT. Its protein is CASSSRQGRDTEAFF.

J is TRBJ2-7 and V is TRBV10-3; D gene ambiguous. With 2 bases removed from V and 0 bases from J, the gap between germline ends came to 20 bases. Germline CDR1 reads ENHRY; CDR2 reads SYGVKD. The CDR3 runs to 18 residues. The CDR3 sequence: CAISESPYRASSSYEQYV. The CDR3 nucleotides are TGTGCCATCAGTGAGAGCCCTTACCGGGCTTCGAGCTCCTACGAGCAGTACGTC.

This clone was counted a single time. V is TRBV23-1 and J is TRBJ1-2, with D perhaps matching TRBD1 (5 bases). TRBV23-1 is recorded as an ORF, its role being uncertain. This CDR3 is 14 amino acids long. Trimming took off 0 bases at V and 3 bases at J, with 8 bases between the two ends. The CDR3 sequence is CASSQSGRYYGYTF. CDR3 bases: TGCGCCAGCAGTCAATCGGGACGGTACTATGGCTACACCTTC.

The sample holds a few counts of this clone. The chain combines TRBV7-2 with TRBJ1-5, with D possibly matching TRBD1 (6 bases). The V end was cut by 5 bases, the J end by 0 bases, with 17 bases between. This CDR3 comprises 17 residues. CDR1 is SGHTA and CDR2 is FQGNSA in the germline V gene. CDR3 DNA: TGTGCCAGCAGCCTCACCGGGACACAGAATAGCAATCAGCCCCAGCATTTT. Its protein is CASSLTGTQNSNQPQHF.